This TCR beta chain emerged from a study of blood T cells in healthy people across ages. PCR was performed a second time for roughly 7 to 11 cycles using a sample-barcoded 5' primer and a J-beta primer mix. Samples each returned at least 3 million CDR3-containing paired-end reads. Each CDR3 protein gets one entry after TCRdb re-called the 5' RACE reads with MiXCR. The sample consists of approximately 770,000 distinct CDR3 sequences, more than 45% of them appearing once. Trimming at V came to 0 bases and at J to 7 bases, leaving 1 base not matched to a gene. Germline loops: CDR1 LGHNA, CDR2 YNFKEQ. CDR3 length equals 15 residues. This clonotype has just a few counts.

The sequence came from a young man in good health. The sample consisted of blood. This chain uses TRBV4-2 with TRBJ1-6, with 9 bases aligning to TRBD1. CDR3 region: CASSQDDRGNSPLHF. CDR3 nucleotide sequence: TGTGCCAGCAGCCAAGATGACAGGGGGAATTCACCCCTCCACTTT.